This entry describes one TCR beta chain. What it recognizes is unknown. The sample is drawn from a study of graft-versus-host responses after intestinal transplantation. As for the study in general: The transplants performed in recipients were multivisceral, liver-intestinal, or isolated intestinal. Every recipient had anti-thymocyte globulin induction and roughly three years of tacrolimus plus steroids.

The repertoire was sequenced with immunoSEQ multiplex PCR; TCRdb's copy has only in-frame clones and lacks some. The sample lists approximately 3,500 clones, approximately 94% occurring once. This CDR3 spans 17 amino acids. Losses at the gene ends were 0 bases for V and 0 bases for J; bases not matched to a gene: 5. Germline lookup yields CDR1 SGHNT and CDR2 YYREEE (reference sequence). General study points: Allografts carried high graft-versus-host to host-versus-graft clonal ratios in patients having graft-donor T cell macrochimerism. Recipient marrow held GvH clones, some first seen in ileum or blood.

This chain links TRBV5-4 with TRBJ2-7, with 11 bases that match TRBD2. The clonotype comes from a human patient who received an intestinal transplant, so some T cells may come from the graft donor. The source was PBMCs, collected 11 days after intestinal transplantation. CDR3 sequence (DNA): TGTGCCAGCAGCTTGGAAGCTACTAGCGGGAGCTCCTACGAGCAGTACTTC. As protein: CASSLEATSGSSYEQYF.